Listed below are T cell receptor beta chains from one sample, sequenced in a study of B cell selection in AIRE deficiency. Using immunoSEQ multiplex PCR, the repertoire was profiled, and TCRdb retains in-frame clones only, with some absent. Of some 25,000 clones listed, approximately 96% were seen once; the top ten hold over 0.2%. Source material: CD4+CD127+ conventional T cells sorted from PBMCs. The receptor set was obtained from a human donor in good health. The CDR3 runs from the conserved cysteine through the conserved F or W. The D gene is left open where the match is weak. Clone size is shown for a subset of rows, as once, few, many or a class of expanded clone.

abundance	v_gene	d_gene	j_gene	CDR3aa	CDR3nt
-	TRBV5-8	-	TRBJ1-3	CASSLGRISGNTIYF	TGTGCCAGCAGCTTGGGTAGGATCTCTGGAAACACCATATATTTT
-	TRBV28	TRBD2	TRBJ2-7	CASSPEPGLGGAEQYF	TGTGCCAGCAGTCCCGAACCGGGACTAGGGGGTGCCGAGCAGTACTTC
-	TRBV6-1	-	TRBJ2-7	CASTSGYEQYF	TGTGCCAGCACGAGCGGGTACGAGCAGTACTTC
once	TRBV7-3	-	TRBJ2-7	CASSLTPGSGYEQYF	TGTGCCAGCAGCTTAACTCCCGGGAGTGGCTACGAGCAGTACTTC
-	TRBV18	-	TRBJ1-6	CASSPRQGGESPLHF	TGTGCCAGCTCACCACGGCAGGGAGGTGAATCACCCCTCCACTTT
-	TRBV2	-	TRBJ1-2	CASSSFPAERGYTF	TGTGCCAGCAGTTCCTTCCCCGCAGAGCGCGGCTACACCTTC
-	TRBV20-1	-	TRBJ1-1	CSAPHGEAFF	TGCAGTGCGCCCCATGGTGAAGCTTTCTTT
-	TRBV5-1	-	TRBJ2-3	CASSLGDTQYF	TGCGCCAGCAGCTTGGGGGATACGCAGTATTTT
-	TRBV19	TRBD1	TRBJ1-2	CASSIGQGGYGYTF	TGTGCCAGTAGTATCGGACAGGGGGGATATGGCTACACCTTC
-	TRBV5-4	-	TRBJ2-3	CASSLGLEADTQYF	TGTGCCAGCAGCCTGGGACTCGAGGCAGATACGCAGTATTTT
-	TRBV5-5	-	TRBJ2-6	CASSLAGNGANVLTF	TGTGCCAGCAGCTTGGCAGGTAATGGGGCCAACGTCCTGACTTTC
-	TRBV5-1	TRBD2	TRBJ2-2	CASSSTSGVWTGELFF	TGCGCCAGCAGCTCGACTAGCGGGGTGTGGACCGGGGAGCTGTTTTTT
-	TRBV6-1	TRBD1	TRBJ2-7	CASSKRPDRYEQYF	TGTGCCAGCAGTAAGAGGCCGGACAGGTACGAGCAGTACTTC
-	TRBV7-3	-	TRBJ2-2	CASSLKLRRENGGELFF	TGTGCCAGCAGCTTAAAACTGCGACGGGAGAATGGCGGGGAGCTGTTTTTT
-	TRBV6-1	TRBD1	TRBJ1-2	CASSTNRDSLYGYTF	TGTGCCAGCAGCACAAACCGGGACAGTCTCTATGGCTACACCTTC
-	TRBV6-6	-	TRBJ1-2	CASSYSTGPSPGYTF	TGTGCCAGCAGTTACTCAACGGGACCCTCGCCCGGCTACACCTTC
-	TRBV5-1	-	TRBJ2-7	CASSLGRVPYEQYF	TGCGCCAGCAGCCTGGGAAGGGTACCCTACGAGCAGTACTTC
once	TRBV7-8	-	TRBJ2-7	CASSPRDDTYEQYF	TGTGCCAGCAGCCCCCGGGACGACACCTACGAGCAGTACTTC
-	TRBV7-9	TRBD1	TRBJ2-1	CASSLGQGGNEQFF	TGTGCCAGCAGTCTAGGACAGGGTGGCAATGAGCAGTTCTTC
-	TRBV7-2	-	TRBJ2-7	CASSSQAGYEQYF	TGTGCCAGCAGCTCCCAAGCGGGCTACGAGCAGTACTTC
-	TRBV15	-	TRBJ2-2	CATSRDQFWRTGELFF	TGTGCCACCAGCAGAGATCAGTTTTGGCGGACCGGGGAGCTGTTTTTT
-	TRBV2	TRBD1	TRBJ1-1	CASSDLPGGNTEAFF	TGTGCCAGCAGTGATCTCCCAGGGGGGAACACTGAAGCTTTCTTT
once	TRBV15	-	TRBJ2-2	CATSRDTGTNTGELFF	TGTGCCACCAGCAGAGATACCGGGACGAACACCGGGGAGCTGTTTTTT
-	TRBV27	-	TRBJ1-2	CASSFNSAGGYTF	TGTGCCAGCAGTTTCAACAGCGCAGGCGGCTACACCTTC
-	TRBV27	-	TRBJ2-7	CATGTLRYEQYF	TGTGCCACCGGGACCCTTCGCTACGAGCAGTACTTC
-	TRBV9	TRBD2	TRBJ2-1	CASSARASGKSSYNEQFF	TGTGCCAGCAGCGCGCGGGCTAGCGGGAAGAGCTCCTACAATGAGCAGTTCTTC
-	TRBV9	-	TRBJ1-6	CASSVEYNSPLHF	TGTGCCAGCAGCGTAGAGTATAATTCACCCCTCCACTTT
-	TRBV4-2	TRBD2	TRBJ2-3	CASSQDSSGRSATQYF	TGTGCCAGCAGCCAAGATTCGAGCGGGAGGTCAGCTACGCAGTATTTT
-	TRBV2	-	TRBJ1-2	CASGTGAHGYTF	TGTGCCAGTGGGACGGGGGCCCATGGCTACACCTTC
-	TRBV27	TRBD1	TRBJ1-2	CASSSGTGNYGYIF	TGTGCCAGCAGCTCCGGGACAGGGAACTATGGCTACATCTTC
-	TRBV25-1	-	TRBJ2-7	CASSSTILYEQYF	TGTGCCAGCAGTTCAACTATCCTCTACGAGCAGTACTTC
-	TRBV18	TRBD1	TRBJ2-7	CASSPGQGAYEQYF	TGTGCCAGCTCACCGGGACAGGGGGCCTACGAGCAGTACTTC
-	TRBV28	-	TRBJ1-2	CASSLSRSSYGYTF	TGTGCCAGCAGTTTATCCCGGTCGAGCTATGGCTACACCTTC
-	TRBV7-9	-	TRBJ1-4	CASSLRAIGGGTTNEKLFF	TGTGCCAGCAGCTTACGGGCGATCGGAGGGGGAACAACTAATGAAAAACTGTTTTTT
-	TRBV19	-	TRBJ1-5	CASSFLTRGDQPQHF	TGTGCCAGTAGCTTCCTAACCCGGGGGGATCAGCCCCAGCATTTT
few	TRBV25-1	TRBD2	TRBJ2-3	CASSDPLGLAGADTQYF	TGTGCCAGCAGTGATCCACTGGGGCTAGCGGGAGCAGATACGCAGTATTTT
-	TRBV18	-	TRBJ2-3	CASSPARALDTQYF	TGTGCCAGCTCCCCGGCTAGGGCCTTAGATACGCAGTATTTT
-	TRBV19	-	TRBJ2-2	CASRAGYANTGELFF	TGTGCCAGTAGGGCGGGGTACGCGAACACCGGGGAGCTGTTTTTT
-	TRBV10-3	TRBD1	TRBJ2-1	CAISESRTGGGEQFF	TGTGCCATCAGTGAGTCAAGGACAGGGGGCGGTGAGCAGTTCTTC
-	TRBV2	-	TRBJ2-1	CASSEYGSGTLEFF	TGTGCCAGCAGTGAATACGGGTCCGGGACTCTAGAGTTCTTC
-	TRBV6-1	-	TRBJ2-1	CASSTLNEQFF	TGTGCCAGCAGTACCCTCAATGAGCAGTTCTTC
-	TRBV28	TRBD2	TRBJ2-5	CASRNRPAGGETQYF	TGTGCCAGCAGGAACAGACCTGCGGGAGGAGAGACCCAGTACTTC
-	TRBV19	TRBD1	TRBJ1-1	CASSITGGAAFF	TGTGCCAGTAGTATAACAGGGGGCGCAGCTTTCTTT
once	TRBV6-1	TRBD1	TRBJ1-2	CASSMRTGANYGYTF	TGTGCCAGCAGTATGCGGACAGGGGCGAACTATGGCTACACCTTC
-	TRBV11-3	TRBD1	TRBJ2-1	CASSWGQGRGNEQFF	TGTGCCAGCAGCTGGGGACAGGGGAGGGGGAATGAGCAGTTCTTC
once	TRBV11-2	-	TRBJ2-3	CASSPFREFFSTDTQYF	TGTGCCAGCAGCCCCTTTAGGGAATTCTTTAGCACAGATACGCAGTATTTT
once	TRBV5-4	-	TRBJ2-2	CASRQGLNGELFF	TGTGCCAGCAGACAAGGACTTAACGGGGAGCTGTTTTTT
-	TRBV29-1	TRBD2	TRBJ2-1	CSVEGASGANEQFF	TGCAGCGTTGAAGGGGCTAGCGGGGCTAATGAGCAGTTCTTC
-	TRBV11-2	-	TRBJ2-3	CASSPGTDTQYF	TGTGCCAGCAGCCCCGGCACAGATACGCAGTATTTT
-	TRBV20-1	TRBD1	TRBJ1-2	CSAPSGGGYTF	TGCAGTGCACCCTCAGGGGGCGGCTACACCTTC
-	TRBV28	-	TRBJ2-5	CATQGSQETQYF	TGTGCCACCCAAGGGTCTCAAGAGACCCAGTACTTC
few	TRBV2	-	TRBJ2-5	CATTGTGETQYF	TGTGCCACCACCGGGACGGGGGAGACCCAGTACTTC
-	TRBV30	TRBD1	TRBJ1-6	CAWSLSGGFAYNSPLHF	TGTGCCTGGAGTTTATCAGGGGGCTTTGCCTATAATTCACCCCTCCACTTT
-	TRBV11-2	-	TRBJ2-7	CASSLRGGRGTYEQYF	TGTGCCAGCAGCCTCCGAGGGGGGCGGGGGACCTACGAGCAGTACTTC
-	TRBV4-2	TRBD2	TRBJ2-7	CASSLGTSGLYEQYF	TGTGCCAGCAGCCTCGGGACTAGCGGTCTCTACGAGCAGTACTTC
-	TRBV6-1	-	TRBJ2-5	CASSEGPGETQYF	TGTGCCAGCAGTGAAGGTCCGGGAGAGACCCAGTACTTC
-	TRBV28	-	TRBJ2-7	CASSSSQYEQYF	TGTGCCAGCAGTTCGTCCCAATACGAGCAGTACTTC
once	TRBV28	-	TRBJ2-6	CASRLSGSGANVLTF	TGTGCCAGCAGATTGTCGGGGTCAGGGGCCAACGTCCTGACTTTC
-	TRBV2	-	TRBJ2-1	CASSEEPLAFYNEQFF	TGTGCCAGCAGTGAAGAGCCCCTAGCTTTCTACAATGAGCAGTTCTTC
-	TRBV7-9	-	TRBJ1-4	CASSLYGENEKLFF	TGTGCCAGCAGCTTATATGGGGAGAATGAAAAACTGTTTTTT